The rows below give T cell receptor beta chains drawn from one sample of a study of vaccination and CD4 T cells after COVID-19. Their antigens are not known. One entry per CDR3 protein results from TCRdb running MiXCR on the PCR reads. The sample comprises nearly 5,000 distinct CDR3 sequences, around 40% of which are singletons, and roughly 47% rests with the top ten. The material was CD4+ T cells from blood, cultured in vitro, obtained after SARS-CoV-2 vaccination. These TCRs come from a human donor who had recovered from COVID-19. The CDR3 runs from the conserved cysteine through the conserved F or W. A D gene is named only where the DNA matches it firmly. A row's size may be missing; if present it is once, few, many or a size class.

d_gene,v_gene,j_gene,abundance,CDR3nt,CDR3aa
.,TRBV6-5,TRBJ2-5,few,TGTGCCAGCAGTTACGGTGGGACCCAGTACTTC,CASSYGGTQYF
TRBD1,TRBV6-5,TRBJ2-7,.,TGTGCCAGCAGTTACCGGGGACAGGGCTACGAGCAGTACTTC,CASSYRGQGYEQYF
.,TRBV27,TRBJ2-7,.,TGTGCCAGCAGCCCCCGGGACACCCTCTCCTACGAGCAGTACTTC,CASSPRDTLSYEQYF
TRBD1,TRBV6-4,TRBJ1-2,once,TGTGCCAGCAATATAGACAGGGCAGGGTATGGCTACACCTTC,CASNIDRAGYGYTF
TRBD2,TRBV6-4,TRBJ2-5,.,TGTGCCAGCAGTGACCCTGGGACTAGCGGGGCACAAGAGACCCAGTACTTC,CASSDPGTSGAQETQYF
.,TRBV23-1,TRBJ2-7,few,TGCGCCAGCAGTCAGGGGGAGTGGGAGACCTACGAGCAGTACTTC,CASSQGEWETYEQYF
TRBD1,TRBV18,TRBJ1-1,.,TGTGCCAGCTCACCAGGGATGGGACAGGGGAACACTGAAGCTTTCTTT,CASSPGMGQGNTEAFF
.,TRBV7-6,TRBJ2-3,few,TGTGCCAGCAGCTTAGCGCTGGGCGACACAGATACGCAGTATTTT,CASSLALGDTDTQYF
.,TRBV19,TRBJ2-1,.,TGTGCCAGTAGACTCGCTGGGTTGGGGGATGAGCAGTTCTTC,CASRLAGLGDEQFF
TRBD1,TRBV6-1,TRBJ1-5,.,TGTGCCAGCAGTGAAGCCGGGACAGGGTATCAGCCCCAGCATTTT,CASSEAGTGYQPQHF
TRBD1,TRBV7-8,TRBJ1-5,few,TGTGCCAGCAGCTTAGCCAAGGGACAGCCTCAGCCCCAGCATTTT,CASSLAKGQPQPQHF
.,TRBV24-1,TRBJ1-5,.,TGTGCCACCAGTGAGAGGACTTTGGGGCCCCAGCATTTT,CATSERTLGPQHF
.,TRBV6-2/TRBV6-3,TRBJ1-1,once,TGTGCCAGCAGAGCCGCCGGGACGGTGAACACTGAAGCTTTCTTT,CASRAAGTVNTEAFF
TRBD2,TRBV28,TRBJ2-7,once,TGTGCCAGCAGTTTATCGCTTCCCACTAGCGGGAACTCCTACGAGCAGTACTTC,CASSLSLPTSGNSYEQYF
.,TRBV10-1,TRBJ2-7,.,TGCGCCAGCAGTGATTTCACTAGTGACGGGTACGAGCAGTACTTC,CASSDFTSDGYEQYF
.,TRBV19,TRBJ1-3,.,TGTGCCAGTAGTATACGACAGGCCACAGGAGGAAACACCATATATTTT,CASSIRQATGGNTIYF
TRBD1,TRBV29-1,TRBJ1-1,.,TGCAGCGCACGCACAGGGGGAACTGAAGCTTTCTTT,CSARTGGTEAFF
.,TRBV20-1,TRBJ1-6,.,TGCAGTGCGGCCCGGACAGAGACAAGTGCACCCCTCCACTTT,CSAARTETSAPLHF
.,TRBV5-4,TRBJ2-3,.,TGTGCCAGCAGCACCTCACAGGGACCTAGCACAGATACGCAGTATTTT,CASSTSQGPSTDTQYF
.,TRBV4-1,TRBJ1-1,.,TGCGCCAGCAGCCAAGGGACAGTCATGAACACTGAAGCTTTCTTT,CASSQGTVMNTEAFF
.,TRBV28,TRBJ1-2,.,TGTGCCAGCACATATCAACACTATGGCTACACCTTC,CASTYQHYGYTF
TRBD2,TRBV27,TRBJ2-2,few,TGTGCCAGCAGAAGAAAGGGGTCGGGAGGCTACACCGGGGAGCTGTTTTTT,CASRRKGSGGYTGELFF
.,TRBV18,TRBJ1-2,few,TGTGCCAGCTCACTAAACCCCGGCGTCCCTGGCTACACCTTC,CASSLNPGVPGYTF
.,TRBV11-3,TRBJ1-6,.,TGTGCCAGCAGCCAATATGGCGCGCCAGGGGCTAATTCACCCCTCCACTTT,CASSQYGAPGANSPLHF
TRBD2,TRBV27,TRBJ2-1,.,TGTGCCAGCAGTTTGGGGACTAGCGCGCACAATGAGCAGTTCTTC,CASSLGTSAHNEQFF
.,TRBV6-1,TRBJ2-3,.,TGTGCCAGCAGTGAAGGCCCAGGGGCAGATACGCAGTATTTT,CASSEGPGADTQYF
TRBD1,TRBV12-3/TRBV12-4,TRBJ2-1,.,TGTGCCAGCAGAACCGGGACAGGGTCCTGGGATGAGCAGTTCTTC,CASRTGTGSWDEQFF
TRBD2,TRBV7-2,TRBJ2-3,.,TGTGCCAGCAGCTCTTGGACTAGCGCCACAGATACGCAGTATTTT,CASSSWTSATDTQYF
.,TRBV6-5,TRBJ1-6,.,TGTGCCAGCAGTTTCGGGGGGCTAAGTAATTCACCCCTCCACTTT,CASSFGGLSNSPLHF
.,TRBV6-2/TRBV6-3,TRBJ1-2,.,TGTGCCAGCAGTTACCGACCGGGGGTGAACTATGGCTACACCTTC,CASSYRPGVNYGYTF
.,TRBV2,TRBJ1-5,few,TGTGCCAGCAGTGTAAAGGGGAATCAGCCCCAGCATTTT,CASSVKGNQPQHF
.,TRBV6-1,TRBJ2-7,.,TGTGCCAGCAGTGAAGGGTGGTCCGAGCAGTACTTC,CASSEGWSEQYF
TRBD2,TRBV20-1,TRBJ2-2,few,TGCAGTGCCAGAGCCCCAGCGGGGGCCCACACCGGGGAGCTGTTTTTT,CSARAPAGAHTGELFF
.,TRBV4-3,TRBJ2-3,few,TGCGCCAGCAGCCATAAATCGGTAGATACGCAGTATTTT,CASSHKSVDTQYF
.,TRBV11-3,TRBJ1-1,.,TGTGCCAGCAGCTTAACAGCCAAGAACACTGAAGCTTTCTTT,CASSLTAKNTEAFF
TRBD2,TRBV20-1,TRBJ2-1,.,TGCAGTGCTAGAGATGGGACTAGTCATGGTGAGCAGTTCTTC,CSARDGTSHGEQFF
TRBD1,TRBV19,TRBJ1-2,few,TGTGCCAGCGGGGTTACAGGGGATGGCTACACCTTC,CASGVTGDGYTF
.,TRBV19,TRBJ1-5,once,TGTGCCAGTAGTTCCCCGTGGGGGGCAAGGAATCAGCCCCAGCATTTT,CASSSPWGARNQPQHF
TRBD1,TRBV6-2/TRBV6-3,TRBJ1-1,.,TGTGCCAGCAGGACCTCAGGGGGACGGAACACTGAAGCTTTCTTT,CASRTSGGRNTEAFF
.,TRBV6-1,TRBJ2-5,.,TGTGCCAGCAGGACGGGAAGGGGTCAAGAGACCCAGTACTTC,CASRTGRGQETQYF
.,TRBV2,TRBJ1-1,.,TGTGCCAGCAATGGGGATATGAACACTGAAGCTTTCTTT,CASNGDMNTEAFF
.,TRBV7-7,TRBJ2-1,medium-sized,TGTGCTAGCAGCTTGGCGGACGCAGGGATCGGTGAGCAGTTCTTC,CASSLADAGIGEQFF
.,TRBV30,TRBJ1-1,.,TGTGCCTGGGTCCAAAACACTGAAGCTTTCTTT,CAWVQNTEAFF
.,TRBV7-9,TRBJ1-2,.,TGTGCCAGCAGCTATTTCGGGCAGGGTAATGGCTACACCTTC,CASSYFGQGNGYTF
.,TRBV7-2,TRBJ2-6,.,TGTGCCAGCAGCTCGAGGGGACGTGGGGCCAACGTCCTGACTTTC,CASSSRGRGANVLTF
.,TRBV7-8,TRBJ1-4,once,TGTGCCAGCAGCCCCCAGGGACTGAATGAAAAACTGTTTTTT,CASSPQGLNEKLFF
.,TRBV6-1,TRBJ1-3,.,TGTGCCAGCAGTGCGTTTGAGGATAGCTCTGGAAACACCATATATTTT,CASSAFEDSSGNTIYF
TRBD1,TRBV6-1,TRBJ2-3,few,TGTGCCAGCAGCCCCTGGGACAGCTCCACAGATACGCAGTATTTT,CASSPWDSSTDTQYF
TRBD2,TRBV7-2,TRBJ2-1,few,TGTGCCAGCAGCATTAGCGGGGGGAACTACAATGAGCAGTTCTTC,CASSISGGNYNEQFF
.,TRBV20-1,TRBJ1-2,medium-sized,TGCAGTGCTATCGGCACTGGGGGGTCAATCTATGGCTACACCTTC,CSAIGTGGSIYGYTF
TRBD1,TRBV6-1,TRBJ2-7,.,TGTGCCAGCAGCCCCGGACAGGGGAGAGAGCAGTACTTC,CASSPGQGREQYF
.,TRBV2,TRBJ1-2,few,TGTGCCAGCAGTACAAGGCTTAACTATGGCTACACCTTC,CASSTRLNYGYTF
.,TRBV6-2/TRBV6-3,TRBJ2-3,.,TGTGCCACCGGAGAAGGAACCACAGATACGCAGTATTTT,CATGEGTTDTQYF
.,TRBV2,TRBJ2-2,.,TGTGCCAGCAGTGTGGGACGCAAGAACACCGGGGAGCTGTTTTTT,CASSVGRKNTGELFF
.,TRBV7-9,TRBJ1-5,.,TGTGCCAGCAGCTCAAGCGTTGGGGGGAATCAGCCCCAGCATTTT,CASSSSVGGNQPQHF